These 24 T cell receptor beta chains were all obtained from the same sample, sequenced in a study of T cells in narcolepsy (dated by TCRdb to 2016 to 2019). Receptor amplification or capture employed the immunoSEQ multiplex PCR assay. This is the immuneACCESS table as TCRdb keeps it, with only in-frame sequences that have V and J called. A part of the clones is gone; compared with another copy, unresolved V genes explain less than half, and the rest is unexplained. Counted in this sample were about 32,000 clones; 60% to 80% of them appeared once. The ten largest make up approximately 3.8% of the sample. Sequencing was performed on memory (CD45RA-) CD4+ T cells from blood. Read against the paper, the sample's cell subset or site label means: memory T cells sorted ex vivo from peripheral blood. Source of these receptors: a human donor in good health.

The chain employs TRBV2 and TRBJ2-1, with D unclear. The CDR3 is 13 residues long. CDR1 and CDR2 (germline): SNHLY, FYNNEI. V lost 3 bases and J 6 bases, leaving 9 bases between the germline ends. The CDR3 sequence is CASSDHDLNEQFF. DNA for the CDR3: TGTGCCAGCAGTGACCACGACCTCAATGAGCAGTTCTTC.

The CDR3 DNA reads TGTGCCAGCAGAATACAGGGTCTTGGCTACACCTTC. This translates into CASRIQGLGYTF. The V gene is TRBV2, the J gene TRBJ1-2, with D perhaps TRBD1 (6 bases). Trimming left V 6 bases short and J 7 bases short, with 12 bases between. CDR1 and CDR2 (germline): SNHLY, FYNNEI. This CDR3 is built from 12 residues.

The J gene is TRBJ1-1, the V gene TRBV6-5; D gene ambiguous. V dropped 2 bases and J dropped 1 base, with 2 bases sitting between them. This CDR3 region has 12 residues. Germline CDR1 is MNHEY and CDR2 is SVGAGI. The CDR3 protein is CASSYRNTEAFF. The CDR3 nucleotides are TGTGCCAGCAGTTACCGGAACACTGAAGCTTTCTTT.

This clone ranks as medium-sized (0.01 to 0.1%). The chain joins TRBV7-9 to TRBJ1-2; unclear D gene. V lost 1 base, J lost 4 bases, and 10 bases lay in between. The CDR3 is made up of 14 amino acids. Germline CDR1 is SEHNR and CDR2 is FQNEAQ (reference sequence). CDR3 sequence reads: CASSLEWDGYGYTF. CDR3 nucleotide sequence: TGTGCCAGCAGCTTAGAGTGGGATGGCTATGGCTACACCTTC. Together with reference TRBV7-9 and TRBJ1-2, the CDR3 gives the full variable domain: DTGVSQNPRHKITKRGQNVTFRCDPISEHNRLYWYRQTLGQGPEFLTYFQNEAQLEKSRLLSDRFSAERPKGSFSTLEIQRTEQGDSAMYLCASSLEWDGYGYTFGSGTRLTVV.

V gene TRBV5-1 combines with J gene TRBJ2-2; D perhaps matches TRBD1 (5 bases). The CDR3 contains 14 residues. The germline CDR1 and CDR2 sequences are SGHRS and YFSETQ. The V end lost 5 bases, the J end lost 8 bases, and 16 bases lay between the germline ends. CDR3 DNA: TGCGCCAGCAGTTTAATAGGGGTCCCTGGGGAGCTGTTTTTT. Translation gives CASSLIGVPGELFF. The entire variable domain, with the rest obtained from reference TRBV5-1 and TRBJ2-2, is as follows: KAGVTQTPRYLIKTRGQQVTLSCSPISGHRSVSWYQQTPGQGLQFLFEYFSETQRNKGNFPGRFSGRQFSNSRSEMNVSTLELGDSALYLCASSLIGVPGELFFGEGSRLTVL.

This clone appeared a single time. This chain uses TRBV7-8 with TRBJ1-1; D is ambiguous. Trimming shortened V by 1 base and J by 1 base, and 7 bases separated the two germline ends. Germline V gene data show CDR1 as SGHVS and CDR2 as FQNEAQ. The CDR3 consists of 14 residues. The CDR3 sequence: CASSLGSGNTEAFF. The DNA of the CDR3 is TGTGCCAGCAGCTTAGGGAGTGGGAACACTGAAGCTTTCTTT.

This clone appeared a few times. The J gene is TRBJ1-3, the V gene TRBV9; D remains unclear. The CDR3 has 15 amino acids. Per germline, CDR1 SGDLS and CDR2 YYNGEE. Trimming removed 0 bases at V and 0 bases at J, with 7 bases between. CDR3 amino acids: CASSVGTGSGNTIYF. CDR3 nucleotides: TGTGCCAGCAGCGTAGGGACGGGCTCTGGAAACACCATATATTTT.

This chain links TRBV14 with TRBJ1-1; 9 bases fit TRBD1. This CDR3 region has 18 residues. CDR1 and CDR2 (germline): SGHDN, FVKESK. The ends lost 4 bases at V and 2 bases at J; junction bases unmatched: 14. The CDR3 DNA sequence: TGTGCCAGCAGCCGACGACAGGGGGGGATTAGTGTCAACACTGAAGCTTTCTTT. This sequence encodes CASSRRQGGISVNTEAFF.

This sequence joins TRBV19 and TRBJ2-1, with D tentatively TRBD2 (6 bases). CDR1 is LNHDA and CDR2 is SQIVND in the germline V gene (reference sequence). The CDR3 spans 15 residues. V was clipped by 6 bases and J by 6 bases, with 18 bases between them. CDR3 in DNA: TGTGCCAGTAGAGCTAGCCCAACAGCGGGCAATGAGCAGTTCTTC. Translating gives CASRASPTAGNEQFF.

V is TRBV6-1 and J is TRBJ1-4; possibly TRBD1 for D (5 bases). V shed 6 bases and J shed 7 bases, with 9 bases lying between them. The CDR3 runs 12 residues. CDR1 is MNHNS and CDR2 is SASEGT in the germline V gene. As DNA, the CDR3 is TGTGCCAGCAGAGCTGACAGTGAAAAACTGTTTTTT. This codes for CASRADSEKLFF.

This chain uses TRBV11-2 with TRBJ2-3; maybe TRBD2 (5 bases). The CDR3 sequence is 15 residues long. Deletions cut 10 bases from V and 6 bases from J, with 23 bases between. Germline values: CDR1 SGHAT, CDR2 FQNNGV. CDR3 coding DNA: TGTGCCACCCTAAGCGGAGAGACTCCCTCGGATACGCAGTATTTT. This codes for CATLSGETPSDTQYF.

This clone was observed a handful of times. The V call is TRBV14, the J call TRBJ2-7; unclear D gene. The CDR3 totals 15 residues. CDR1 SGHDN and CDR2 FVKESK come from the germline V gene. The V and J ends lost 0 bases and 6 bases respectively, with 15 bases between them. CDR3 in DNA: TGTGCCAGCAGCCAAGATCCACCCAGGCTCGGCGAGCAGTACTTC. Amino acids: CASSQDPPRLGEQYF.

The chain employs TRBV18 and TRBJ1-2, with TRBD1 identical over 8 bases. Germline loops: CDR1 KGHSH, CDR2 LQKENI. There are 15 residues in the CDR3. V gave up 2 bases and J gave up 7 bases; unmatched junction bases: 9. The CDR3 region is CASSPSGQGLGGYTF. The CDR3 DNA sequence: TGTGCCAGCTCACCAAGTGGACAGGGACTTGGTGGCTACACCTTC. Full variable domain (remainder filled in from reference TRBV18 and TRBJ1-2): NAGVMQNPRHLVRRRGQEARLRCSPMKGHSHVYWYRQLPEEGLKFMVYLQKENIIDESGMPKERFSAEFPKEGPSILRIQQVVRGDSAAYFCASSPSGQGLGGYTFGSGTRLTVV.

The CDR3 region has the DNA TGTGCCAGCAGCTTAGGTGGGGGTACCGGGGAGCTGTTTTTT. This sequence encodes CASSLGGGTGELFF. The chain couples TRBV7-9 to TRBJ2-2; D is tentatively TRBD1 or TRBD2 (5 bases each). The CDR3 has 14 residues. Per the germline V gene, CDR1 is SEHNR and CDR2 is FQNEAQ (reference sequence). Trimming took off 1 base at V and 5 bases at J, with 8 bases between the two ends.

The rearrangement uses TRBV30 and TRBJ2-3, with no clear D. Germline V gene data show CDR1 as GTSNPN and CDR2 as SVGIG (reference sequence). Trimming shortened V by 0 bases and J by 2 bases, and 9 bases separated the two germline ends. The CDR3 loop spans 14 amino acids. The CDR3 nucleotides read TGTGCCTGGAGTGTTAACCAGAACACAGATACGCAGTATTTT. Translated, it gives CAWSVNQNTDTQYF.

The table lists this clone with a count of one. This chain connects TRBV9 to TRBJ1-5; possibly TRBD1 for D (6 bases). Trimming removed 1 base from V and 4 bases from J, with 12 bases in between. The germline V gene encodes CDR1 SGDLS and CDR2 YYNGEE. The CDR3 has 15 amino acids. The CDR3 reads CASSVSPTGNQPQHF. The CDR3 DNA follows: TGTGCCAGCAGCGTATCCCCCACAGGGAATCAGCCCCAGCATTTT.

The V and J genes are TRBV19 and TRBJ1-1; possibly TRBD1 for D (5 bases). The germline V and J ends were trimmed by 0 bases and 2 bases, with 10 bases remaining between them. CDR1 is LNHDA and CDR2 is SQIVND in the germline V gene (reference sequence). The CDR3 contains 15 residues. CDR3 sequence reads: CASSIDGALNTEAFF. Here the CDR3 DNA reads TGTGCCAGTAGTATAGATGGGGCCCTTAACACTGAAGCTTTCTTT.

The chain uses TRBV7-8 and TRBJ2-7, with 13 bases identical to TRBD2. V lost 5 bases and J lost 0; bases outside the gene matches: 4. The V gene's germline CDR1 is SGHVS and CDR2 FQNEAQ. There are 16 residues in the CDR3. DNA of the CDR3: TGTGCCAGCAGCCCCGGGACTAGCGGGATCTCCTACGAGCAGTACTTC. Its translation is CASSPGTSGISYEQYF.

CDR3 bases: TGTGCCAGCAGTAAGCGGGACCCTGGATGGGATACGCAGTATTTT. It yields the protein CASSKRDPGWDTQYF. The chain links TRBV6-1 to TRBJ2-3; TRBD2 agrees at 7 bases. J lost 6 bases, V lost 5 bases, and 11 bases had no gene match. Germline CDR1 is MNHNS and CDR2 is SASEGT. The CDR3 runs to 15 residues.

The chain carries TRBV6-5 and TRBJ2-5; maybe TRBD1 (6 bases). The end of the DNA fits TRBJ2-7 better, so the J call may be wrong. Germline V lookup: CDR1 MNHEY, CDR2 SVGAGI. The CDR3 runs 14 residues. The CDR3 here is CASRGAVWSPEQYF. CDR3 in DNA: TGTGCCAGCAGGGGGGCAGTGTGGTCCCCCGAGCAGTACTTC.

This chain links TRBV6-1 with TRBJ2-3; TRBD2 matches at 10 bases. This CDR3 region has 12 residues. Germline V CDR1 and CDR2: MNHNS, SASEGT. The ends lost 8 bases at V and 14 bases at J; junction bases unmatched: 10. The CDR3 protein is CASAKTGTSVYF. The CDR3 DNA sequence: TGTGCCAGCGCTAAAACCGGGACTAGCGTGTATTTT.

V usage is TRBV6-6 and J usage is TRBJ1-2; 11 nucleotides match TRBD1. CDR3 size: 16 residues. CDR1 is MNHNY and CDR2 is SVGAGI in the germline V gene (reference sequence). J lost 5 bases, V lost 4 bases, and 9 bases had no gene match. The CDR3 spells CASSLDRGRGLYGYTF. In nucleotides, the CDR3 is TGTGCCAGCAGTTTGGACAGGGGGCGAGGGCTATATGGCTACACCTTC.

The rearrangement links TRBV6-5 to TRBJ2-7; D may be TRBD2 (6 bases). The CDR3 sequence is 14 residues long. V was shortened by 6 bases and J by 3 bases, with 15 bases between the two germline ends. Germline lookup yields CDR1 MNHEY and CDR2 SVGAGI. The CDR3, as DNA: TGTGCCAGCAGCCCCGTGGGGGGAGGCTACGAGCAGTACTTC. It specifies CASSPVGGGYEQYF.

This clone has a single count. This chain uses TRBV19 with TRBJ2-5, with 9 nucleotides matching TRBD1. The CDR3 has 15 residues. Germline V gene sequence: CDR1 LNHDA, CDR2 SQIVND (reference sequence). The ends lost 5 bases at V and 9 bases at J; junction bases unmatched: 13. CDR3 protein: CASSSGTGKVGAQYF. The CDR3, as DNA: TGTGCCAGTAGTTCTGGGACAGGGAAGGTTGGGGCCCAGTACTTC.